This passage covers 28 T cell receptor beta chains from one sample sequenced in a study of T cell repertoires in cytomegalovirus infection (dated by TCRdb to about 2019). The sequencer listed for this sample is Illumina HiSeq 1500. TCRdb reworked the public reads: Q25 trimming with fastp, MiXCR clone assembly, productive beta chains retained. Identical CDR3 proteins give one entry, which carries the most common genes and DNA. The sample table records around 630,000 distinct CDR3 sequences; roughly a quarter of these occur just once. Approximately 8% of the sample comes from the top ten. The sequencing sample was made of CD8+ T cells from PBMCs. The origin of the receptors is a human donor in good health (CMV status not recorded). Some clones in this sample may be carry-over from other donors' samples.

This clonotype was seen ten or more times. The V gene is TRBV7-9, the J gene TRBJ2-5; D is unclear. Germline V CDR1 and CDR2: SEHNR, FQNEAQ (reference sequence). Trimming pared 0 bases from V and 5 bases from J, leaving 4 bases between. CDR3 length: 12 amino acids. The CDR3 loop reads CASSLASETQYF. DNA for the CDR3: TGTGCCAGCAGCTTAGCGTCGGAGACCCAGTACTTC.

For this clonotype: With a much larger clone just one base away, this may be a read error. The chain couples TRBV7-6 to TRBJ2-7; TRBD1 or TRBD2 may be the D gene (5 bases each). CDR1 is SGHVS, CDR2 FNYEAQ, per germline. This CDR3 is 17 amino acids long. The CDR3 reads CASSPSIGSGSSYDQYF. DNA for the CDR3: TGTGCCAGCAGCCCATCTATCGGCTCAGGGAGCTCCTACGATCAGTACTTC.

This clonotype has more than one count but fewer than ten. The chain uses TRBV15 and TRBJ2-1; 11 bases fit TRBD2. Per the germline V gene, CDR1 is LNHNV and CDR2 is YYDKDF (reference sequence). The CDR3 runs 15 residues. The trim removed 1 base at V and 5 bases at J, leaving 1 base unmatched. Written as DNA, the CDR3 is TGTGCCACCAGCAGAGTACTAGCGGGGGACAATGAGCAGTTCTTC. Its protein is CATSRVLAGDNEQFF.

This clonotype was detected once. J is TRBJ1-1 and V is TRBV6-8, with no clear D. There are 15 residues in the CDR3. Trimming left V 5 bases short and J 1 base short, with 14 bases between. Germline values: CDR1 MNHGY, CDR2 SAAAGT. The CDR3 loop reads CASSAPALANTEAFF. For the CDR3, the DNA is TGTGCCAGCAGTGCCCCAGCCCTGGCGAACACTGAAGCTTTCTTT.

This clonotype was detected many times. The J gene is TRBJ2-3, the V gene TRBV7-2; D is unresolved. The ends were cut back, 1 base at V and 0 bases at J, with 11 bases in the middle. CDR1 SGHTA and CDR2 FQGNSA come from the germline V gene. This CDR3 spans 16 amino acids. The chain's CDR3 is CASSLVAASSTDTQYF. The DNA for the CDR3 is TGTGCCAGCAGCTTAGTCGCCGCCAGCAGCACAGATACGCAGTATTTT.

This clonotype was picked up a small number of times. The chain couples TRBV28 to TRBJ1-3; weak D call: TRBD1 (5 bases). There are 14 residues in the CDR3. Trimming removed 8 bases at V and 1 base at J, with 12 bases between. The germline CDR1 and CDR2 sequences are MDHEN and SYDVKM. The chain's CDR3 is CASGARDSGNTIYF. The CDR3, as DNA: TGTGCCAGCGGGGCTAGGGATTCTGGAAACACCATATATTTT.

Many counts were recorded for this clonotype. The chain carries TRBV28 and TRBJ2-3; TRBD1 matches at 8 bases. In germline, CDR1 is MDHEN, CDR2 SYDVKM. The length of the CDR3 is 15 residues. V shed 7 bases, J shed 3 bases, and the junction held 9 bases outside the gene matches. CDR3 sequence (DNA): TGTGCCAGCACCCAAGACAGGGGTTGGACAGATACGCAGTATTTT. It yields the protein CASTQDRGWTDTQYF.

The V and J genes are TRBV28 and TRBJ2-3; a weak D match, TRBD2 (5 bases). Germline CDR1 reads MDHEN; CDR2 reads SYDVKM. The CDR3 covers 14 residues. V shed 4 bases and J shed 2 bases, with 10 bases lying between them. The CDR3 DNA reads as TGTGCCAGCAGTTCGGGAAGAGCCACAGATACGCAGTATTTT. Translation gives CASSSGRATDTQYF.

The sample holds many counts of this clonotype. V usage is TRBV28 and J usage is TRBJ2-1; D might be TRBD1 (6 bases). The CDR3 loop spans 16 amino acids. V gave up 3 bases and J gave up 2 bases, with 14 bases separating them. The germline CDR1 and CDR2 sequences are MDHEN and SYDVKM. The CDR3 is CASSFDRRNPYNEQFF. CDR3 DNA: TGTGCCAGCAGTTTCGACAGGAGAAATCCCTACAATGAGCAGTTCTTC.

This clonotype was observed a handful of times. J is TRBJ2-5 and V is TRBV14; D is uncertain. CDR1 is SGHDN, CDR2 FVKESK, per germline. This CDR3 has 13 amino acids. CDR3 nucleotide sequence: TGTGCAACAAGAGAGACCGCACAAGAGACCCAGTACTTC. Protein sequence: CATRETAQETQYF. The whole variable domain, filled in from reference TRBV14 and TRBJ2-5, reads EAGVTQFPSHSVIEKGQTVTLRCDPISGHDNLYWYRRVMGKEIKFLLHFVKESKQDESGMPNNRFLAERTGGTYSTLKVQPAELEDSGVYFCATRETAQETQYFGPGTRLLVL.

Points on this clonotype: A much larger clone sits a single nucleotide away, making a read error possible. The chain is built from TRBV7-2 and TRBJ2-1; D is perhaps TRBD2 (5 bases). This CDR3 has 14 amino acids. Germline V gene sequence: CDR1 SGHTA, CDR2 FQGNSA. Written as DNA, the CDR3 is TGTGCCAACAGCTTAGGACTCTTAGCGAATGAGCAGTTCTTC. Protein sequence: CANSLGLLANEQFF.

This clonotype showed up just a few times. J is TRBJ2-5 and V is TRBV12-5; D gene ambiguous. Germline CDR1 and CDR2: LGHNT and FRNRAP. The V and J ends lost 4 bases and 4 bases respectively, with 4 bases between them. CDR3 length: 11 amino acids. CDR3 DNA: TGTGCTAGTGGTTCCCGAGAGACCCAGTACTTC. This encodes CASGSRETQYF.

A note on this clonotype: This may be a read error: a much more frequent sequence differs by one nucleotide. J is TRBJ1-2 and V is TRBV28; D is possibly TRBD1 (6 bases). The V and J ends lost 6 bases and 3 bases respectively, with 11 bases between them. Germline CDR1 is MDHEN and CDR2 is SYDVKM. The CDR3 is 13 amino acids. The CDR3, as DNA: TGTGCCAGCAGGACAGGAGCCTACTATGGCTACACCTTC. It encodes CASRTGAYYGYTF.

This clonotype was recorded a few times. The gene calls are TRBV28 and TRBJ2-1; 8 nucleotides match TRBD1. Germline V gene lookup returns CDR1 MDHEN and CDR2 SYDVKM. Trimming at V came to 5 bases and at J to 8 bases, leaving 8 bases not matched to a gene. This CDR3 has 14 amino acids. CDR3 region: CASSPSPRGHEQFF. The CDR3 nucleotides read TGTGCCAGCAGTCCCTCGCCCAGGGGGCATGAGCAGTTCTTC.

Concerning this clonotype itself: A much larger clone differs by one base, so this may be a read error. The CDR3 nucleotides are TGTGCCAGCAGATTCACAGGGGTCAATCAGCCCCAGCATTTT. The encoded protein is CASRFTGVNQPQHF. This sequence joins TRBV28 and TRBJ1-5; 7 bases map to TRBD1. Trimming took 6 bases from V and 3 from J; bases not matched to a gene: 5. This CDR3 region has 14 residues. Per germline, CDR1 MDHEN and CDR2 SYDVKM.

The chain is built from TRBV7-9 and TRBJ1-1; tentative D call: TRBD1 (6 bases). Trimming took off 5 bases at V and 2 bases at J, with 15 bases between the two ends. The CDR3 loop spans 15 amino acids. CDR1 is SEHNR and CDR2 is FQNEAQ in the germline V gene (reference sequence). The CDR3 coding sequence is TGTGCCAGCAGCCATCTTAGGACAGATAACACTGAAGCTTTCTTT. Translating it yields CASSHLRTDNTEAFF. The entire variable domain, with the rest obtained from reference TRBV7-9 and TRBJ1-1, is as follows: DTGVSQNPRHKITKRGQNVTFRCDPISEHNRLYWYRQTLGQGPEFLTYFQNEAQLEKSRLLSDRFSAERPKGSFSTLEIQRTEQGDSAMYLCASSHLRTDNTEAFFGQGTRLTVV.

V and J are TRBV20-1 and TRBJ2-7, with 8 nucleotides matching TRBD1. The CDR3 is made up of 16 amino acids. The V gene's germline CDR1 is DFQATT and CDR2 SNEGSKA (reference sequence). Trimming cost V 0 bases and J 6 bases; bases outside gene matches: 13. The CDR3 spells CSARDVSPRGPSEQYV. The DNA of the CDR3 is TGCAGTGCTAGAGATGTATCGCCCAGGGGGCCCTCCGAGCAGTACGTC.

The genes are TRBV6-2 or TRBV6-3 and TRBJ2-7, with TRBD1 identical over 9 bases. The germline V gene has CDR1 MNHEY and CDR2 SVGEGT. This CDR3 spans 13 amino acids. Losses at the gene ends were 6 bases for V and 5 bases for J; bases not matched to a gene: 5. The CDR3, as DNA: TGTGCCAGCAGGGGACAGGGTAGTGACGAGCAGTACGTC. This encodes CASRGQGSDEQYV.

This clonotype was recorded a few times. The gene calls are TRBV28 and TRBJ2-3; D not resolved. The CDR3 loop spans 14 amino acids. With 3 bases removed from V and 1 base from J, the gap between germline ends came to 8 bases. Germline CDR1 and CDR2: MDHEN and SYDVKM. CDR3 in amino acids: CASSLDAGTDTQYF. The CDR3 nucleotides read TGTGCCAGCAGTTTGGACGCTGGCACAGATACGCAGTATTTT.

This clonotype showed up just a few times. This rearrangement joins TRBV6-8 to TRBJ1-1; 9 bases map to TRBD1. CDR1 MNHGY and CDR2 SAAAGT come from the germline V gene. This CDR3 contains 15 residues. V was clipped by 5 bases and J by 4 bases; unmatched bases: 8. CDR3 bases: TGTGCCAGCAGTCGGACAGGGGAGTGGAGCACTGAAGCTTTCTTT. This sequence encodes CASSRTGEWSTEAFF.

The J gene is TRBJ2-7, the V gene TRBV2; no clear D gene. CDR1 and CDR2 from the germline V gene are SNHLY and FYNNEI. The germline V and J ends were trimmed by 7 bases and 2 bases, with 12 bases remaining between them. The CDR3 runs 13 residues. The CDR3 loop is CASIWSETYEQYF. CDR3 nucleotides: TGTGCCAGCATATGGTCAGAAACCTACGAGCAGTACTTC.

CDR3 bases: TGTGCCAGCAGCCAAGATGTTCAGGGGCCATTTTCTGGAAACACCATATATTTT. Translated, it gives CASSQDVQGPFSGNTIYF. The V and J genes are TRBV14 and TRBJ1-3; possible D gene TRBD1, 6 bases. V dropped 0 bases and J dropped 1 base, with 16 bases sitting between them. There are 18 residues in the CDR3. Germline-derived CDR1 and CDR2 are SGHDN and FVKESK.

Only a few counts were recorded for this clonotype. The rearrangement joins TRBV20-1 to TRBJ2-1; the match to TRBD2 covers 10 bases. CDR3 length: 15 amino acids. CDR1 DFQATT and CDR2 SNEGSKA come from the germline V gene (reference sequence). V gave up 2 bases and J gave up 0 bases; unmatched junction bases: 1. The CDR3 sequence is CSARLAGVSYNEQFF. CDR3 bases: TGCAGTGCTAGACTAGCGGGGGTCTCCTACAATGAGCAGTTCTTC.

The chain is built from TRBV9 and TRBJ2-3; no reliable D call. V shed 1 base and J shed 6 bases, with 15 bases lying between them. The CDR3 consists of 15 residues. Germline V gene lookup returns CDR1 SGDLS and CDR2 YYNGEE. CDR3 DNA sequence: TGTGCCAGCAGCGTATATAGTAGGTCCATGGATACGCAGTATTTT. It codes for CASSVYSRSMDTQYF.

As regards this clonotype: The junction shows a germline mismatch at one end, possibly a read error. The CDR3 spells CASSLARAGETQYF. For the CDR3, the DNA is TGTGCCAGCAGCTTGGCGAGGGCAGGGGAGACCCAGTACTTC. V and J are TRBV5-3 and TRBJ2-5; perhaps D is TRBD1 or TRBD2 (5 bases each). TRBV5-3 is treated as an ORF (open reading frame) with a function not yet certain. This CDR3 comprises 14 residues.

The CDR3 DNA sequence: TGCAGTGCTAGAGCCCCCGGGACAGGGGGGGAGACCCAGTACTTC. Its translation is CSARAPGTGGETQYF. The V gene is TRBV20-1, the J gene TRBJ2-5, with 11 positions matching TRBD1. The CDR3 contains 15 residues. Per the germline V gene, CDR1 is DFQATT and CDR2 is SNEGSKA (reference sequence). V trimming: 1 base; J trimming: 5 bases; junction bases outside the gene matches: 6.

The sample holds a few counts of this clonotype. V usage is TRBV20-1 and J usage is TRBJ2-3, with TRBD2 identical over 12 bases. Per germline, CDR1 DFQATT and CDR2 SNEGSKA (reference sequence). The CDR3 consists of 16 residues. V was pared by 0 bases and J by 6 bases, with 7 bases of the junction left unmatched. The CDR3 reads CSARDQASGGVDTQYF. In DNA form, the CDR3 reads TGCAGTGCTAGAGATCAAGCTAGCGGGGGGGTTGATACGCAGTATTTT.

V and J are TRBV6-6 and TRBJ1-2, with D possibly TRBD1 on 5 matching bases. CDR3 length equals 16 residues. CDR1 is MNHNY, CDR2 SVGAGI, per germline (reference sequence). The V end lost 4 bases, the J end lost 4 bases, and 19 bases lay between the germline ends. The CDR3 DNA follows: TGTGCCAGCAGTTCAATTTTAGGCAGGGCGGTCTATGGCTACACCTTC. This encodes CASSSILGRAVYGYTF.